The 15 T cell receptor beta chains listed next were all sequenced from one sample in a study of T cell repertoires in cytomegalovirus infection (dated by TCRdb to the late 2010s). The sequencer was an Illumina HiSeq 1500. The raw public reads went through TCRdb reprocessing: fastp at Q25, MiXCR clone calling, in-frame beta chains kept. Rows are unified per CDR3 protein, each entry keeping the most common DNA and genes. The sample table shows 250,000 or so distinct CDR3 sequences, and around 15% are seen once. Of the sample, around 47% falls within the top ten clones. Sequences were obtained from CD8+ T cells from PBMCs. The source is a human donor in good health (CMV status not recorded). Some clones in this sample may be carry-over from other donors' samples.

This clonotype was observed a few times. The chain joins TRBV6-4 to TRBJ2-7; either TRBD1 or TRBD2 may supply D (5 bases each). V was shortened by 8 bases and J by 3 bases, with 23 bases between the two germline ends. The CDR3 loop spans 16 amino acids. Germline-derived CDR1 and CDR2 are MRHNA and SNTAGT. CDR3 protein: CASFRGSPGPNYEQYF. DNA of the CDR3: TGTGCCAGCTTTAGAGGATCCCCGGGGCCTAACTACGAGCAGTACTTC.

This clonotype was counted between two and nine times. The CDR3 reads CASSGAGTAKGTGELFF. CDR3 nucleotide sequence: TGTGCCAGCAGTGGCGCCGGGACAGCAAAGGGAACCGGGGAGCTGTTTTTT. The V gene is TRBV28, the J gene TRBJ2-2, with 7 bases fitting TRBD1. Germline CDR1 is MDHEN and CDR2 is SYDVKM. The CDR3 is 17 amino acids. With 5 bases clipped from V and 5 bases from J, the junction kept 14 bases outside the gene matches. Variable domain in full (rest from reference TRBV28 and TRBJ2-2): DVKVTQSSRYLVKRTGEKVFLECVQDMDHENMFWYRQDPGLGLRLIYFSYDVKMKEKGDIPEGYSVSREKKERFSLILESASTNQTSMYLCASSGAGTAKGTGELFFGEGSRLTVL.

This clonotype appeared many times. V usage is TRBV7-6 and J usage is TRBJ2-1; 14 bases line up with TRBD2. V lost 2 bases, J lost 0 bases, and 12 bases stayed unmatched. This CDR3 contains 21 residues. CDR1 SGHVS and CDR2 FNYEAQ come from the germline V gene. The CDR3 here is CASSLYIKGLAGDRSYNEQFF. The CDR3 bases are TGTGCCAGCAGCTTATACATAAAGGGACTAGCGGGGGACCGCTCCTACAATGAGCAGTTCTTC.

The chain couples TRBV13 to TRBJ1-4; 7 bases align to TRBD1. Germline CDR1 reads PRHDT; CDR2 reads FYEKMQ (reference sequence). The CDR3 runs to 16 residues. V was clipped by 0 bases and J by 3 bases; unmatched bases: 4. Written as DNA, the CDR3 is TGTGCCAGCAGCTTAGGACAGGGGATGGCTAATGAAAAACTGTTTTTT. This gives the protein CASSLGQGMANEKLFF.

The V call is TRBV2, the J call TRBJ1-2; D is ambiguous. CDR1 SNHLY and CDR2 FYNNEI come from the germline V gene. This CDR3 has 15 amino acids. The V end lost 6 bases, the J end lost 2 bases, and 16 bases lay between the germline ends. The CDR3 region has the DNA TGTGCCAGCAGCTCTGGAGAAGACGGGAACTATGGCTACACCTTC. Translated, it gives CASSSGEDGNYGYTF.

This clonotype occurred many times. The chain carries TRBV6-2 or TRBV6-3 and TRBJ1-5, with unresolved D. CDR3 length: 17 amino acids. The germline V gene has CDR1 MNHEY and CDR2 SVGEGT. V shed 2 bases and J shed 0 bases, with 14 bases lying between them. The CDR3: CASSYQGADDSNQPQHF. CDR3 bases: TGTGCCAGCAGTTACCAAGGAGCTGACGATAGCAATCAGCCCCAGCATTTT.

This clonotype came up a few times. This sequence joins TRBV6-5 and TRBJ1-4; maybe TRBD1 (6 bases). There are 16 residues in the CDR3. Germline V CDR1 and CDR2: MNHEY, SVGAGI. V lost 6 bases to trimming and J lost 5 bases, with 19 bases between them. The CDR3 reads CASSQGTGTRNEKLFF. The DNA for the CDR3 is TGTGCCAGCAGCCAGGGTACCGGGACAAGGAATGAAAAACTGTTTTTT.

This CDR3 is CASSIASGGISYEQYF. The CDR3 DNA follows: TGTGCCAGCAGTATTGCGTCAGGGGGCATCTCCTACGAGCAGTACTTC. The rearrangement links TRBV28 to TRBJ2-7, with 8 bases that match TRBD1. V shed 5 bases, J shed 0 bases, and the junction held 9 bases outside the gene matches. CDR3 length: 16 amino acids. CDR1 MDHEN and CDR2 SYDVKM come from the germline V gene. The variable domain in full, with the rest retrieved from reference TRBV28 and TRBJ2-7, is DVKVTQSSRYLVKRTGEKVFLECVQDMDHENMFWYRQDPGLGLRLIYFSYDVKMKEKGDIPEGYSVSREKKERFSLILESASTNQTSMYLCASSIASGGISYEQYFGPGTRLTVT.

This clonotype was recorded at least ten times. The chain joins TRBV7-2 to TRBJ1-2; perhaps TRBD1 as D (5 bases). CDR1 is SGHTA, CDR2 FQGNSA, per germline. The CDR3 is 15 amino acids. Trimming left V 5 bases short and J 8 bases short, with 21 bases between. This CDR3 reads CASSHQFGAEQGYTF. As DNA, the CDR3 is TGTGCCAGCAGCCATCAATTCGGGGCAGAGCAGGGCTACACCTTC.

The chain is built from TRBV5-1 and TRBJ1-1, with 9 bases lining up with TRBD1. This CDR3 spans 13 amino acids. J lost 5 bases, V lost 5 bases, and 4 bases had no gene match. Germline-derived CDR1 and CDR2 are SGHRS and YFSETQ. The CDR3 DNA sequence: TGCGCCAGCAGGGGACAGGGAGAGACTGAAGCTTTCTTT. Protein product: CASRGQGETEAFF. The variable domain in full, completed from reference TRBV5-1 and TRBJ1-1, reads KAGVTQTPRYLIKTRGQQVTLSCSPISGHRSVSWYQQTPGQGLQFLFEYFSETQRNKGNFPGRFSGRQFSNSRSEMNVSTLELGDSALYLCASRGQGETEAFFGQGTRLTVV.

This chain connects TRBV15 to TRBJ2-3; D is unresolved. The CDR3 has 14 amino acids. The germline gives CDR1 LNHNV, CDR2 YYDKDF (reference sequence). Trimming pared 0 bases from V and 3 bases from J, leaving 7 bases between. DNA of the CDR3: TGTGCCACCAGCAGAGAGGGCCGTACAGATACGCAGTATTTT. Translated, it gives CATSREGRTDTQYF.

In this sample, this clonotype turned up a few times. J is TRBJ2-3 and V is TRBV19; 12 nucleotides match TRBD1. This CDR3 has 19 amino acids. The trim removed 5 bases at V and 3 bases at J, leaving 15 bases unmatched. Germline assignment: CDR1 LNHDA and CDR2 SQIVND (reference sequence). CDR3 sequence reads: CASSLRPGQGARKTDTQYF. The CDR3 nucleotides are TGTGCCAGTAGTCTTCGGCCGGGACAGGGGGCAAGAAAAACAGATACGCAGTATTTT.

The V call is TRBV27, the J call TRBJ2-1, with 9 bases matching TRBD1. Unmatched junction bases numbered 6, after V lost 3 bases and J lost 9 bases. Germline V gene data show CDR1 as MNHEY and CDR2 as SMNVEV (reference sequence). The CDR3 extends over 14 amino acids. The CDR3 region is CASSFIGDRVEQFF. The CDR3 DNA follows: TGTGCCAGCAGTTTTATAGGGGACAGGGTTGAGCAGTTCTTC.

The genes are TRBV12-3 or TRBV12-4 and TRBJ2-3; D call uncertain. Trimming pared 1 base from V and 2 bases from J, leaving 13 bases between. CDR3 size: 16 residues. The CDR3 region is CASSLGDQFDTDTQYF. The CDR3 DNA follows: TGTGCCAGCAGTTTAGGAGACCAATTCGACACAGATACGCAGTATTTT.

This clonotype showed up many times. The gene calls are TRBV28 and TRBJ2-3, with TRBD2 matching 14 bases. CDR3 size: 18 residues. Looked up from germline, CDR1 is MDHEN and CDR2 is SYDVKM. The ends lost 3 bases at V and 1 base at J; junction bases unmatched: 6. The CDR3 region is CASSLPTSGGEGTDTQYF. In DNA form, the CDR3 reads TGTGCCAGCAGTTTGCCGACTAGCGGGGGGGAAGGCACAGATACGCAGTATTTT. Full variable domain (remainder filled in from reference TRBV28 and TRBJ2-3): DVKVTQSSRYLVKRTGEKVFLECVQDMDHENMFWYRQDPGLGLRLIYFSYDVKMKEKGDIPEGYSVSREKKERFSLILESASTNQTSMYLCASSLPTSGGEGTDTQYFGPGTRLTVL.